Below are 8 T cell receptor beta chains sequenced from a single sample in a study of T cell responses to AZD1222 COVID-19 vaccine. The table came from immunoSEQ multiplex PCR; TCRdb's copy has only in-frame clones and leaves some out. The table has about 160,000 clones, about 90% seen once. Here the sequenced sample was peripheral blood, taken on day 0 of AZD1222 vaccination. The receptors shown here come from an adult in good health.

This chain joins TRBV2 and TRBJ1-1; D call uncertain. V was trimmed by 6 bases and J by 1 base, leaving 15 bases between them. Germline values: CDR1 SNHLY, CDR2 FYNNEI. CDR3 length: 15 residues. Here the CDR3 DNA reads TGTGCCAGCAGCTTCCCCGGGAGAGGGAACACTGAAGCTTTCTTT. Translation: CASSFPGRGNTEAFF.

The V call is TRBV29-1, the J call TRBJ1-2; TRBD1 matches 8 bases. With 4 bases clipped from V and 13 bases from J, the junction kept 5 bases outside the gene matches. Germline CDR1 reads SQVTM; CDR2 reads ANQGSEA. The CDR3 spans 10 residues. CDR3 sequence (DNA): TGCAGCGTTGGGACAGGGCCACCCACCTTC. The encoded protein is CSVGTGPPTF.

The chain has TRBV11-3 and TRBJ2-7, with TRBD2 as a possible D gene (5 bases). V lost 6 bases, J lost 3 bases, and 12 bases lay in between. Germline V gene sequence: CDR1 SGHNT, CDR2 YENEEA. The CDR3 is 13 residues long. CDR3 sequence (DNA): TGTGCCAGCAGTTCCGGACGGGACTACGAGCAGTACTTC. It is translated as CASSSGRDYEQYF.

The V gene is TRBV15, the J gene TRBJ2-7, with D possibly matching TRBD2 (5 bases). The ends were cut back, 2 bases at V and 6 bases at J, with 14 bases in the middle. CDR3 length: 14 residues. CDR1 is LNHNV, CDR2 YYDKDF, per germline (reference sequence). Here the CDR3 DNA reads TGTGCCACCAGCAGACCCTCCCTAGCTCTCGAGCAGTACTTC. It encodes CATSRPSLALEQYF.

CDR3 nucleotide sequence: TGTGCCAGCAGTCACGGAGGTCGGCAGTACTTC. It encodes CASSHGGRQYF. This rearrangement joins TRBV28 to TRBJ2-7; perhaps TRBD2 as D (5 bases). The CDR3 totals 11 residues. V was clipped by 5 bases and J by 9 bases, with 11 bases between them. Looked up from germline, CDR1 is MDHEN and CDR2 is SYDVKM.

J is TRBJ2-1 and V is TRBV12-5; D unresolved. V lost 6 bases and J lost 4, with 4 bases in between. The CDR3 sequence is 11 residues long. CDR1 LGHNT and CDR2 FRNRAP come from the germline V gene. Here the CDR3 DNA reads TGTGCTAGTGGCATTTACAATGAGCAGTTCTTC. Translated: CASGIYNEQFF.

The rearrangement uses TRBV18 and TRBJ2-7; a possible D gene is TRBD2 (5 bases). Looked up from germline, CDR1 is KGHSH and CDR2 is LQKENI. The CDR3 consists of 16 residues. Trimming removed 3 bases at V and 2 bases at J, with 17 bases between. CDR3 in DNA: TGTGCCAGCTCACCGCAGAGGGCAGCTGGGCCCTACGAGCAGTACTTC. Translating gives CASSPQRAAGPYEQYF.

The V gene is TRBV27, the J gene TRBJ1-5; 8 nucleotides line up with TRBD1. Trimming took 6 bases from V and 7 from J; bases not matched to a gene: 11. The CDR3 is 15 residues long. Germline CDR1 and CDR2: MNHEY and SMNVEV (reference sequence). CDR3 loop: CASRTSGQARQPQHF. The CDR3 nucleotides are TGTGCCAGCAGGACCTCGGGACAGGCAAGACAGCCCCAGCATTTT.